Below are 10 T cell receptor beta chains sequenced from a single sample in a study of cytomegalovirus exposure and HLA in healthy donors. PCR primers comprised 60 Vbeta and 13 Jbeta primers. This table comes from immunoSEQ multiplex PCR, and its TCRdb copy is limited to in-frame clones, with some not included. The repertoire consists of about 69,000 clones, with about 70% occurring once and the leading ten covering 20% to 25%. Sample: PBMCs. These receptor sequences come from a woman aged 30 to 39 in good health and CMV-seropositive.

This clone appeared a single time. The genes are TRBV6-1 and TRBJ2-1, with TRBD1 matching 10 bases. From germline, CDR1 is MNHNS and CDR2 SASEGT. This CDR3 region has 17 residues. V trimming: 4 bases; J trimming: 6 bases; junction bases outside the gene matches: 12. The CDR3 protein is CASSVSPGTGVANEQFF. DNA of the CDR3: TGTGCCAGCAGTGTGTCACCCGGGACAGGGGTAGCCAATGAGCAGTTCTTC.

As DNA, the CDR3 is TGTGCCAGCAGCCGGCCGGCCCGGGGGAACACTGAAGCTTTCTTT. Translation gives CASSRPARGNTEAFF. This sequence joins TRBV5-4 and TRBJ1-1; no firm D call. Germline loops: CDR1 SGHNT, CDR2 YYREEE (reference sequence). This CDR3 is built from 15 residues. The V and J ends lost 4 bases and 1 base respectively, with 14 bases between them.

The CDR3 loop is CASRDRGEIEQYF. DNA for the CDR3: TGTGCCAGCAGGGACAGGGGCGAAATCGAGCAGTACTTC. The chain couples TRBV28 to TRBJ2-7; 9 bases are shared with TRBD1. This CDR3 region has 13 residues. Germline loops: CDR1 MDHEN, CDR2 SYDVKM. V shed 6 bases, J shed 6 bases, and the junction held 6 bases outside the gene matches.

This chain joins TRBV13 and TRBJ2-3; 14 nucleotides align to TRBD2. This CDR3 spans 16 amino acids. The trim removed 4 bases at V and 3 bases at J, leaving 3 bases unmatched. In germline, CDR1 is PRHDT, CDR2 FYEKMQ (reference sequence). This chain's CDR3 is CASSSRLAGGTDTQYF. DNA of the CDR3: TGTGCCAGCAGCTCTCGACTAGCGGGAGGGACAGATACGCAGTATTTT.

The V gene is TRBV27, the J gene TRBJ1-1; D remains unclear. CDR3 length equals 12 residues. Trimming took 6 bases from V and 10 from J, leaving 15 bases between them. Germline-derived CDR1 and CDR2 are MNHEY and SMNVEV (reference sequence). As DNA, the CDR3 is TGTGCCAGCAGCTCCCTGGGAGTTGCAGCTTTCTTT. This translates into CASSSLGVAAFF.

V gene TRBV7-9 combines with J gene TRBJ2-3; the D gene is possibly TRBD1 (5 bases). Trimming took 2 bases from V and 1 from J, leaving 7 bases between them. CDR3 length equals 14 residues. Per germline, CDR1 SEHNR and CDR2 FQNEAQ (reference sequence). The CDR3, as DNA: TGTGCCAGCAGCTTAATCAGGGGCACAGATACGCAGTATTTT. Its protein product is CASSLIRGTDTQYF. The full variable domain, its missing parts supplied by reference TRBV7-9 and TRBJ2-3, is DTGVSQNPRHKITKRGQNVTFRCDPISEHNRLYWYRQTLGQGPEFLTYFQNEAQLEKSRLLSDRFSAERPKGSFSTLEIQRTEQGDSAMYLCASSLIRGTDTQYFGPGTRLTVL.

This clone came up a few times. V gene TRBV6-1 combines with J gene TRBJ1-1, with D perhaps TRBD1 (6 bases). This CDR3 contains 14 residues. V was clipped by 8 bases and J by 1 base, with 14 bases between them. Germline CDR1 is MNHNS and CDR2 is SASEGT. CDR3 DNA sequence: TGTGCCAGCGCGAGGGGGGGCGGGAACACTGAAGCTTTCTTT. This sequence encodes CASARGGGNTEAFF.

This clone appeared once. The rearrangement uses TRBV6-5 and TRBJ1-2; 7 nucleotides match TRBD1. Per germline, CDR1 MNHEY and CDR2 SVGAGI. This CDR3 comprises 15 residues. The junction had 10 bases not matched to a gene; V was cut back by 5 bases and J by 4 bases. Written as DNA, the CDR3 is TGTGCCAGCAGTCCAGGGACAGCCCTGGGCTATGGCTACACCTTC. Translated, it gives CASSPGTALGYGYTF.

The sample holds a few counts of this clone. The chain carries TRBV10-2 and TRBJ1-5; TRBD1 matches at 7 bases. CDR1 and CDR2 from the germline V gene are WSHSY and SAAADI. CDR3 size: 14 residues. Trimming cost V 6 bases and J 4 bases; bases outside gene matches: 6. This CDR3 is CASSPGGVNQPQHF. The DNA for the CDR3 is TGCGCCAGCAGCCCAGGGGGAGTAAATCAGCCCCAGCATTTT.

This chain joins TRBV5-1 and TRBJ2-7, with TRBD1 as a possible D gene (6 bases). CDR1 is SGHRS and CDR2 is YFSETQ in the germline V gene. This CDR3 region has 15 residues. Trimming left V 0 bases short and J 4 bases short, with 14 bases between. The CDR3 reads CASSLATGLGYEQYF. CDR3 DNA sequence: TGCGCCAGCAGCTTGGCTACAGGGTTGGGGTACGAGCAGTACTTC.